The entry that follows covers one T cell receptor beta chain sequence. Antigen unknown. These data come from a study of T cell responses to AZD1222 COVID-19 vaccine. Regarding the study as a whole: Unmutated variant regions reportedly attract nearly half of all spike-specific TCRs. Clonal diversity may have been underestimated in mostly white British donors. Without day 14 samples, only post-peak T cell repertoires were studied.

Only in-frame clones appear in the TCRdb table, and some are missing; sequencing was by immunoSEQ multiplex PCR. Among about 150,000 clones listed, less than 95% were seen once. The material was peripheral blood, obtained on day 0 of AZD1222 vaccination. This receptor was obtained from an adult in good health.

The CDR3 nucleotides read TGCAGTGCGAGGTTGGGGGAAAAACTGTTTTTT. Encoded protein: CSARLGEKLFF. This chain joins TRBV20-1 and TRBJ1-4; D remains ambiguous. This CDR3 has 11 amino acids. V lost 6 bases and J 8 bases, leaving 10 bases between the germline ends. CDR1 and CDR2 (germline): DFQATT, SNEGSKA (reference sequence).